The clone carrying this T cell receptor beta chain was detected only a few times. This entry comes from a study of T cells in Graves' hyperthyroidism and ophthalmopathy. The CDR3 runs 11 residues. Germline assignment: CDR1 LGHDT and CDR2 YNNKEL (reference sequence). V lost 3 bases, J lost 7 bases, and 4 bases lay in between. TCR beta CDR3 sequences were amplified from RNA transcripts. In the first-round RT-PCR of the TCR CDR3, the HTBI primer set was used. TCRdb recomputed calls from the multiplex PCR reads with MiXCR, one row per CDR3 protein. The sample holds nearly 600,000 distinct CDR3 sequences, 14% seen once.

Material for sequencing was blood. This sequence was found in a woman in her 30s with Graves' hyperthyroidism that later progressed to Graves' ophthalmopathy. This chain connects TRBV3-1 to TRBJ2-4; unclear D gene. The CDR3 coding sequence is TGTGCCAGCAGCCAGGCCAACATTCAGTACTTC. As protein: CASSQANIQYF.